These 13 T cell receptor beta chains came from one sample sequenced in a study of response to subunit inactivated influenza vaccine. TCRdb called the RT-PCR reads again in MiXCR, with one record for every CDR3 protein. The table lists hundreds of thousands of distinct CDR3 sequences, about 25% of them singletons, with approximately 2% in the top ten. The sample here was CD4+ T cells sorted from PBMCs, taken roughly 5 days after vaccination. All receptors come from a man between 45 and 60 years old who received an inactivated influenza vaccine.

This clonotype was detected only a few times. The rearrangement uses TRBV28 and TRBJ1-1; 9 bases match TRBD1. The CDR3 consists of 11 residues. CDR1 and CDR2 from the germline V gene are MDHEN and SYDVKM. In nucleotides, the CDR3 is TGTAGGACAGGGGACAACACTGAAGCTTTCTTT. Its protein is CRTGDNTEAFF.

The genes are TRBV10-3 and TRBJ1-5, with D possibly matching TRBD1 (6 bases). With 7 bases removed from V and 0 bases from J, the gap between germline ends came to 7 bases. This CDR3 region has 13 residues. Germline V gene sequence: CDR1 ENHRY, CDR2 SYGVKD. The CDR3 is CAIKTGSNQPQHF. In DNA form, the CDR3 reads TGTGCCATCAAGACAGGTAGCAATCAGCCCCAGCATTTT.

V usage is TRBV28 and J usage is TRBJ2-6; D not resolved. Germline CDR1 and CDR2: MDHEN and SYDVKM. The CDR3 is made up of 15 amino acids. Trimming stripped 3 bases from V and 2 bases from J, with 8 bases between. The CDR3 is CASSFTGTGANVLTF. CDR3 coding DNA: TGTGCCAGCAGTTTTACCGGTACTGGGGCCAACGTCCTGACTTTC.

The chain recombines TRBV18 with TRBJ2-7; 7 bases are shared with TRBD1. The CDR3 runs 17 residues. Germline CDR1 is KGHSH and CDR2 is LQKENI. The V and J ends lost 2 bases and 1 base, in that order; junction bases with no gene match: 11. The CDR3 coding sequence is TGTGCCAGCTCACCAAGACTCGGGACAGAAAGTTCCTACGAGCAGTACTTC. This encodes CASSPRLGTESSYEQYF.

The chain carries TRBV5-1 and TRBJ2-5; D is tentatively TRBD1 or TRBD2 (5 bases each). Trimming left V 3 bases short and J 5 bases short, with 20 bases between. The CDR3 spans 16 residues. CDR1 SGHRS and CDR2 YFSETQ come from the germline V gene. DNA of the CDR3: TGCGCCAGCAGCTCGACCGGGACGGCCTTTGGGGAGACCCAGTACTTC. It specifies CASSSTGTAFGETQYF. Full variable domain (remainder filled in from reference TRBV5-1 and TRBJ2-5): KAGVTQTPRYLIKTRGQQVTLSCSPISGHRSVSWYQQTPGQGLQFLFEYFSETQRNKGNFPGRFSGRQFSNSRSEMNVSTLELGDSALYLCASSSTGTAFGETQYFGPGTRLLVL.

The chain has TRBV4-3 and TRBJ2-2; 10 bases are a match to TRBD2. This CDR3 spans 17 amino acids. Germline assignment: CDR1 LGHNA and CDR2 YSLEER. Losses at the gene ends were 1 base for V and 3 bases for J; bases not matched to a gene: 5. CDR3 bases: TGCGCCAGCAGCCAAGGAGGGCTAGCGGGAGACACCGGGGAGCTGTTTTTT. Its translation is CASSQGGLAGDTGELFF.

CDR3: CASSYPGQGSSYEQYF. CDR3 DNA sequence: TGTGCCAGCAGTTACCCTGGACAGGGGAGCTCCTACGAGCAGTACTTC. The chain recombines TRBV6-5 with TRBJ2-7; TRBD1 matches at 9 bases. The junction had 5 bases not matched to a gene; V was cut back by 2 bases and J by 0 bases. This CDR3 spans 16 amino acids. CDR1 and CDR2 from the germline V gene are MNHEY and SVGAGI.

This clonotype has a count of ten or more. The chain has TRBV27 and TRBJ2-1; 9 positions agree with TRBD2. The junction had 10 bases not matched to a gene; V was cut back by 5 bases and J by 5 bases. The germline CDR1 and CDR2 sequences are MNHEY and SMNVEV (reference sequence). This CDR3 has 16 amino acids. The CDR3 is CASSPFSGSSHNEQFF. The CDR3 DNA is TGTGCCAGCAGTCCCTTTAGCGGGAGTAGCCACAATGAGCAGTTCTTC.

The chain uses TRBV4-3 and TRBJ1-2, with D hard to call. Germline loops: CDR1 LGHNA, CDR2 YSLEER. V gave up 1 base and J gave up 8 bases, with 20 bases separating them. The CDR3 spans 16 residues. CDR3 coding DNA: TGCGCCAGCAGCCAAGTAATCGGGTCTCGGGTCGGGGGCTACACCTTC. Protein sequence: CASSQVIGSRVGGYTF.

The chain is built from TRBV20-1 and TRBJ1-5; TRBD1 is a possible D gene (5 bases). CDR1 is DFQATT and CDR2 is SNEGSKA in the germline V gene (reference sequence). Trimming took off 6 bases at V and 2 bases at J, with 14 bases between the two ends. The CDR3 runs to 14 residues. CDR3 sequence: CSAFGGDGNQPQHF. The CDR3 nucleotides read TGCAGTGCATTCGGGGGGGATGGCAATCAGCCCCAGCATTTT.

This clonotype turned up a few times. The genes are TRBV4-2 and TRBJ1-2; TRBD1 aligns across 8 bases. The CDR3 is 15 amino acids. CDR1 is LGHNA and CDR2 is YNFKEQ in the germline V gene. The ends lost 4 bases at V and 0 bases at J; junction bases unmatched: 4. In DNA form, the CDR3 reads TGTGCCAGCAGCCGCCCGGACAGGGCTAACTATGGCTACACCTTC. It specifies CASSRPDRANYGYTF.

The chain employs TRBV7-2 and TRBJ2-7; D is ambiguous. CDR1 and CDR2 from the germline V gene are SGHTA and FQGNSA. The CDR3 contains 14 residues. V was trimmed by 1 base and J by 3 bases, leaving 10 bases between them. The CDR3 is CASSLVRLGYEQYF. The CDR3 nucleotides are TGTGCCAGCAGCTTAGTACGGCTAGGCTACGAGCAGTACTTC.

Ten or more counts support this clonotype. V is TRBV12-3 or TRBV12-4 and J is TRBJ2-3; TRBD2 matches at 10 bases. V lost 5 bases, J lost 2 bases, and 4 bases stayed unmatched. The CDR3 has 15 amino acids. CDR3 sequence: CASSLSGGNTDTQYF. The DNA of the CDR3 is TGTGCCAGCAGTCTTAGCGGGGGGAACACAGATACGCAGTATTTT.